These 25 T cell receptor beta chains came from one sample sequenced in a study of cytomegalovirus exposure and HLA in healthy donors. The PCR had 60 Vbeta and 13 Jbeta primers. Generated by immunoSEQ multiplex PCR, the TCRdb table keeps only in-frame clones and is missing some. The repertoire consists of 150,000 to 200,000 clones, with approximately 84% occurring once and the leading ten covering roughly 2.6%. The source material was PBMCs. These receptors came from a woman aged 50 to 60 in good health and CMV-seropositive.

The chain has TRBV6-5 and TRBJ2-7; 11 nucleotides match TRBD1. The CDR3 loop spans 15 amino acids. Germline trimming cut 2 bases from V and 7 bases from J; bases unmatched to any gene: 7. Per germline, CDR1 MNHEY and CDR2 SVGAGI. The CDR3 is CASSYPGQGAREQYF. In DNA form, the CDR3 reads TGTGCCAGCAGTTACCCCGGACAGGGGGCAAGGGAGCAGTACTTC.

The chain links TRBV2 to TRBJ1-6, with 9 bases fitting TRBD1. Trimming took 5 bases from V and 9 from J; bases not matched to a gene: 5. This CDR3 comprises 14 residues. CDR1 is SNHLY and CDR2 is FYNNEI in the germline V gene. CDR3 DNA: TGTGCCAGCAGTCGGGGACAGGGAGGTTCACCCCTCCACTTT. Translated: CASSRGQGGSPLHF.

CDR3 sequence (DNA): TGTGCCAGCAGCAAAATAAGGGGGGAGACCCAGTACTTC. This translates into CASSKIRGETQYF. The chain links TRBV21-1 to TRBJ2-5; TRBD1, the table's D call, was not compared with the DNA. TRBV21-1 is noted as a pseudogene. The CDR3 is 13 residues long.

Worth noting for this clone: Its ends do not fully match the called genes, so a read error is possible. The CDR3 coding sequence is TGTGCCAGCAGTTCGATCACAGGGGGCAACACCGGGGAGCTGTTTTTT. Its translation is CASSSITGGNTGELFF. V gene TRBV10-3 combines with J gene TRBJ2-2, with 9 bases lining up with TRBD1. This CDR3 is built from 16 residues. Germline lookup yields CDR1 ENHRY and CDR2 SYGVKD.

The rearrangement links TRBV5-1 to TRBJ1-2; TRBD1 matches at 7 bases. Germline CDR1 is SGHRS and CDR2 is YFSETQ. V lost 6 bases, J lost 8 bases, and 4 bases stayed unmatched. The CDR3 consists of 11 residues. The CDR3 DNA reads TGCGCCAGCAATGAGGGGGCGGGCTACACCTTC. Protein product: CASNEGAGYTF.

This chain uses TRBV6-5 with TRBJ1-2; 9 nucleotides line up with TRBD1. CDR3 length equals 12 residues. Germline lookup yields CDR1 MNHEY and CDR2 SVGAGI. With 7 bases clipped from V and 8 bases from J, the junction kept 5 bases outside the gene matches. CDR3 sequence: CASIRTGVGYTF. The CDR3 nucleotides read TGTGCCAGCATCCGGACAGGGGTCGGCTACACCTTC.

The CDR3 here is CASSPDRSTKNIQYF. CDR3 in DNA: TGTGCCAGCAGCCCGGACAGATCTACCAAAAACATTCAGTACTTC. This chain joins TRBV7-2 and TRBJ2-4; possibly TRBD1 for D (6 bases). This CDR3 contains 15 residues. Trimming left V 5 bases short and J 2 bases short, with 13 bases between. Germline assignment: CDR1 SGHTA and CDR2 FQGNSA.

The rearrangement joins TRBV29-1 to TRBJ2-7; TRBD1 matches at 12 bases. CDR3 length equals 13 residues. V lost 4 bases and J lost 6; bases outside the gene matches: 4. Germline V gives CDR1 SQVTM, CDR2 ANQGSEA. Written as DNA, the CDR3 is TGCAGCGTTGGGGGGACAGGGGGCTTCGAGCAGTACTTC. Amino acid sequence: CSVGGTGGFEQYF.

This chain connects TRBV19 to TRBJ2-1; TRBD2 might be the D (5 bases). The V and J ends lost 5 bases and 4 bases respectively, with 15 bases between them. Looked up from germline, CDR1 is LNHDA and CDR2 is SQIVND (reference sequence). The CDR3 extends over 15 amino acids. The CDR3 protein is CASSAGEGRYNEQFF. The DNA of the CDR3 is TGTGCCAGTAGTGCCGGAGAGGGTAGGTACAATGAGCAGTTCTTC. Drawing the rest from reference TRBV19 and TRBJ2-1, the complete variable domain is DGGITQSPKYLFRKEGQNVTLSCEQNLNHDAMYWYRQDPGQGLRLIYYSQIVNDFQKGDIAEGYSVSREKKESFPLTVTSAQKNPTAFYLCASSAGEGRYNEQFFGPGTRLTVL.

This clone showed up just once. The chain combines TRBV6-5 with TRBJ2-3; TRBD2 matches at 8 bases. This CDR3 contains 15 residues. V was clipped by 2 bases and J by 3 bases; unmatched bases: 4. Per germline, CDR1 MNHEY and CDR2 SVGAGI. As DNA, the CDR3 is TGTGCCAGCAGTTACGGGGCGGGGGGAACAGATACGCAGTATTTT. It translates to CASSYGAGGTDTQYF.

This clone was seen once. V usage is TRBV7-6 and J usage is TRBJ2-3, with 7 bases identical to TRBD2. This CDR3 contains 16 residues. V lost 1 base and J lost 4; bases outside the gene matches: 8. Germline CDR1 is SGHVS and CDR2 is FNYEAQ. The CDR3 nucleotides read TGTGCCAGCAGCTTAGTAGGGCGGGGGAACTCAGATACGCAGTATTTT. Protein: CASSLVGRGNSDTQYF.

The CDR3 DNA reads as TGTGCCAGCAGCTATCATGGGGGGAGTTCACCCCTCCACTTT. Protein product: CASSYHGGSSPLHF. The chain has TRBV5-8 and TRBJ1-6; the D gene is possibly TRBD1 (5 bases). Trimming cost V 3 bases and J 9 bases, with 13 bases left between them. The CDR3 length is 14 residues. Germline V lookup: CDR1 SGHTS, CDR2 YDEGEE. Drawing the rest from reference TRBV5-8 and TRBJ1-6, the complete variable domain is EAGVTQSPTHLIKTRGQQATLRCSPISGHTSVYWYQQALGLGLQFLLWYDEGEERNRGNFPPRFSGRQFPNYSSELNVNALELEDSALYLCASSYHGGSSPLHFGNGTRLTVT.

This chain connects TRBV27 to TRBJ2-3; 8 nucleotides match TRBD2. V shed 6 bases, J shed 1 base, and the junction held 6 bases outside the gene matches. The length of the CDR3 is 15 residues. Germline CDR1 MNHEY, CDR2 SMNVEV (reference sequence). In DNA form, the CDR3 reads TGTGCCAGCAGCCCGTCGGGGGGGGGCACAGATACGCAGTATTTT. Its translation is CASSPSGGGTDTQYF.

The rearrangement links TRBV15 to TRBJ2-3; 8 nucleotides line up with TRBD2. Per the germline V gene, CDR1 is LNHNV and CDR2 is YYDKDF (reference sequence). With V trimmed by 4 bases and J by 1 base, 4 bases remained unmatched. There are 15 residues in the CDR3. This CDR3 is CATSKETSGTDTQYF. CDR3 bases: TGTGCCACCAGCAAAGAGACTAGCGGCACAGATACGCAGTATTTT.

The V and J genes are TRBV7-2 and TRBJ2-7; tentative D call: TRBD2 (5 bases). V lost 6 bases and J lost 3, with 9 bases in between. The CDR3 covers 12 residues. Germline assignment: CDR1 SGHTA and CDR2 FQGNSA. This CDR3 reads CASRPGGYEQYF. The CDR3 bases are TGTGCCAGCAGACCTGGAGGCTACGAGCAGTACTTC.

The gene calls are TRBV6-1 and TRBJ1-2; 7 nucleotides match TRBD1. The CDR3 length is 14 residues. Trimming took 6 bases from V and 5 from J; bases not matched to a gene: 9. Germline-derived CDR1 and CDR2 are MNHNS and SASEGT. For the CDR3, the DNA is TGTGCCAGCAGCCGAAAACAGGGGAGTTATGGCTACACCTTC. This sequence encodes CASSRKQGSYGYTF.

V is TRBV15 and J is TRBJ1-5; D gene ambiguous. CDR3 size: 15 residues. CDR1 LNHNV and CDR2 YYDKDF come from the germline V gene (reference sequence). Trimming took off 3 bases at V and 0 bases at J, with 9 bases between the two ends. DNA for the CDR3: TGTGCCACCAGCAGTGGAGGGTATAGCAATCAGCCCCAGCATTTT. The encoded protein is CATSSGGYSNQPQHF.

The genes are TRBV16 and TRBJ2-7, with 11 bases matching TRBD2. V dropped 4 bases and J dropped 0; count of bases not matched to a gene: 5. CDR1 is KGHSY, CDR2 FQNENV, per germline. The CDR3 contains 16 residues. In DNA, the CDR3 is TGTGCCAGCAGCCCCTCTAGCGGGAGGAGCTCCTACGAGCAGTACTTC. This translates into CASSPSSGRSSYEQYF.

This chain connects TRBV5-4 to TRBJ1-4, with TRBD1 as a possible D gene (5 bases). CDR3 length: 17 residues. With 5 bases removed from V and 8 bases from J, the gap between germline ends came to 25 bases. Germline loops: CDR1 SGHNT, CDR2 YYREEE (reference sequence). In DNA, the CDR3 is TGTGCCAGCAGTCGCACTTCCCTCGGGGGGAAGTTCGAAAAACTGTTTTTT. It specifies CASSRTSLGGKFEKLFF.

CDR3 DNA: TGTGCCAGCAGCCTGGACAGGGTTGGGCCAGAGACCCAGTACTTC. Its protein is CASSLDRVGPETQYF. This chain joins TRBV11-2 and TRBJ2-5; 8 bases fit TRBD1. Unmatched junction bases numbered 9, after V lost 5 bases and J lost 4 bases. The germline gives CDR1 SGHAT, CDR2 FQNNGV. The CDR3 is made up of 15 amino acids.

V gene TRBV28 combines with J gene TRBJ1-5; a possible D gene is TRBD1 (5 bases). V lost 5 bases and J 0 bases, leaving 14 bases between the germline ends. CDR3 length: 16 amino acids. The V gene's germline CDR1 is MDHEN and CDR2 SYDVKM. Here the CDR3 DNA reads TGTGCCAGCAGTGTCGGGACTCAATATAGCAATCAGCCCCAGCATTTT. Its protein product is CASSVGTQYSNQPQHF.

The genes are TRBV18 and TRBJ1-3; no clear D. Germline CDR1 KGHSH, CDR2 LQKENI. Trimming removed 1 base from V and 8 bases from J, with 15 bases in between. The CDR3 totals 15 residues. The CDR3 reads CASSPRRAAADTIYF. CDR3 DNA sequence: TGTGCCAGCTCACCACGACGGGCAGCGGCGGACACCATATATTTT.

In regard to this clone: The junction shows a germline mismatch at one end, possibly a read error. The chain combines TRBV5-4 with TRBJ2-3, with 9 bases aligning to TRBD2. The germline V gene has CDR1 SGHNT and CDR2 YYREEE (reference sequence). The length of the CDR3 is 17 residues. CDR3 sequence: CASSPRRGGADTDTQYF. CDR3 bases: TGCGCCAGCAGCCCACGGCGGGGGGGCGCTGACACAGATACGCAGTATTTT.

The rearrangement uses TRBV27 and TRBJ1-6, with 9 bases aligning to TRBD1. In germline, CDR1 is MNHEY, CDR2 SMNVEV (reference sequence). J lost 9 bases, V lost 5 bases, and 8 bases had no gene match. This CDR3 is 15 amino acids long. The CDR3 DNA reads as TGTGCCAGCAGTACCGCACAGGGGGCGCCTTCACCCCTCCACTTT. Translating it yields CASSTAQGAPSPLHF.

The chain links TRBV6-6 to TRBJ2-7; 10 bases line up with TRBD1. This CDR3 is 14 amino acids long. The J segment lost 5 bases and the V segment lost 6 bases, leaving 7 bases of the junction unmatched. Germline V lookup: CDR1 MNHNY, CDR2 SVGAGI (reference sequence). CDR3 DNA: TGTGCCAGCAGGCGGGACAGGGGCCTGAACGAGCAGTACTTC. Translating gives CASRRDRGLNEQYF.